This TCR beta chain was obtained from a study of T cell repertoires in cytomegalovirus infection. Study context: Both CMV infection and a matching HLA type were indicated by public TCR beta signatures. Study conclusions and caveats: HLA-C-restricted CMV-specific TCR beta clonotypes prevailed in the ex vivo response. Pooled public TCR beta family frequency picked out CMV carriers with the relevant HLA.

TCRdb passed the reads through MiXCR, listing each CDR3 protein once. The table records approximately 500,000 distinct CDR3 sequences, 16% of them present only once. Germline CDR1 reads SEHNR; CDR2 reads FQNEAQ (reference sequence). The V end was cut by 5 bases, the J end by 6 bases, with 19 bases between. The CDR3 has 16 residues. This clonotype was picked up a small number of times. Antigen: not known. This TCR was recovered from a human donor in good health (CMV status not recorded). Some clones in this sample may be carry-over from other donors' samples. The chain joins TRBV7-9 to TRBJ2-2; the D gene could be TRBD1 or TRBD2 (5 bases each). Input material: CD8+ T cells from PBMCs. The CDR3 sequence is CASSVHLGPKAGELFF. The CDR3 DNA is TGTGCCAGCAGCGTTCATTTGGGACCCAAAGCCGGGGAGCTGTTTTTT.